This TCR beta chain was obtained from a study of a mutant IDH1 vaccine in newly diagnosed glioma. For the study at large: It was radiotherapy, temozolomide, or both that patients received previously, with most receiving both.

Time point noted: week 5, during vaccination. Topical imiquimod was applied with each vaccine dose, which held 300 ug of mutant IDH1 20-mer peptide. Concerning this clone: Its antigen is unidentified.

Sequencing used immunoSEQ multiplex PCR; TCRdb keeps in-frame clones, though not all of them. The sample records 35,000 to 45,000 clones, roughly 76% being singletons. The V and J ends lost 5 bases and 1 base respectively, with 13 bases between them. There are 15 residues in the CDR3. Germline CDR1 reads MNHEY; CDR2 reads SMNVEV (reference sequence). The chain couples TRBV27 to TRBJ2-3; possible D gene TRBD2, 6 bases. The input for sequencing was PBMCs, taken from a glioma patient whose treatment included an IDH1 peptide vaccine. The clonotype comes from a middle-aged man with glioma. CDR3 nucleotide sequence: TGTGCCAGCAGTACCACTAGCCTCGGCACAGATACGCAGTATTTT. This sequence encodes CASSTTSLGTDTQYF.